Below, 5 T cell receptor beta chains from the same sample are listed, as sequenced in a study of blood T cell repertoires in COVID-19. Assay used: immunoSEQ multiplex PCR; TCRdb lists only in-frame clones, some missing. The table shows about 200,000 clones, with approximately 84% occurring only once. Sequencing used peripheral blood. The receptor set was obtained from a human donor with acute or convalescent COVID-19. The donor label of this sample is uncertain.

This chain links TRBV19 with TRBJ1-1; D remains ambiguous. Trimming removed 2 bases from V and 0 bases from J, with 10 bases in between. The CDR3 is 15 residues long. Germline values: CDR1 LNHDA, CDR2 SQIVND (reference sequence). Written as DNA, the CDR3 is TGTGCCAGTAGTATACTGGACTTTATGAACACTGAAGCTTTCTTT. Amino acid sequence: CASSILDFMNTEAFF.

J is TRBJ2-1 and V is TRBV13; D possibly corresponds to TRBD1 (5 bases). Germline V CDR1 and CDR2: PRHDT, FYEKMQ (reference sequence). CDR3 length: 14 residues. V gave up 6 bases and J gave up 4 bases, with 13 bases separating them. The CDR3 DNA sequence: TGTGCCAGCAGGATAGGGGCTAGATACAATGAGCAGTTCTTC. This gives the protein CASRIGARYNEQFF. Drawing the rest from reference TRBV13 and TRBJ2-1, the complete variable domain is AAGVIQSPRHLIKEKRETATLKCYPIPRHDTVYWYQQGPGQDPQFLISFYEKMQSDKGSIPDRFSAQQFSDYHSELNMSSLELGDSALYFCASRIGARYNEQFFGPGTRLTVL.

The chain employs TRBV5-4 and TRBJ2-2, with D tentatively TRBD2 (6 bases). The CDR3 extends over 16 amino acids. V lost 1 base and J lost 2, with 12 bases in between. Germline CDR1 SGHNT, CDR2 YYREEE (reference sequence). CDR3 DNA sequence: TGTGCCAGCAGCTTGAAAACGGGGACTAACACCGGGGAGCTGTTTTTT. This gives the protein CASSLKTGTNTGELFF.

The chain links TRBV5-1 to TRBJ1-1, with D possibly TRBD1 on 5 matching bases. The CDR3 covers 15 residues. V lost 5 bases and J lost 5, with 19 bases in between. Germline CDR1 reads SGHRS; CDR2 reads YFSETQ. CDR3 amino acids: CASSTGNNLGTEAFF. The CDR3 DNA is TGCGCCAGCAGTACAGGAAACAACCTTGGGACTGAAGCTTTCTTT.

This clone has more than one count but fewer than ten. The gene calls are TRBV4-3 and TRBJ2-7, with D perhaps matching TRBD2 (6 bases). There are 14 residues in the CDR3. CDR1 and CDR2 (germline): LGHNA, YSLEER. Between the trimmed V and J ends, which lost 2 bases and 3 bases, there was a span of 11 bases. In DNA form, the CDR3 reads TGCGCCAGCAGCCAAAGCCGGGGGATCTACGAGCAGTACTTC. It encodes CASSQSRGIYEQYF.